Presented here are 29 T cell receptor beta chains from one specimen sequenced in a study of T cells in Graves' hyperthyroidism and ophthalmopathy. Using RNA transcripts as the source, TCR beta CDR3 regions were amplified. TCR CDR3 regions were first amplified by RT-PCR with HTBI primers. TCRdb re-called the multiplex PCR reads with MiXCR, one entry per CDR3 protein. This sample yields around 300,000 distinct CDR3 sequences, of which 10% to 15% are seen a single time; 7% to 8.5% belongs to the top ten. Material: blood. The origin of the receptors is a young woman with Graves' hyperthyroidism that later progressed to Graves' ophthalmopathy.

The chain carries TRBV28 and TRBJ2-5; 13 bases are shared with TRBD2. J lost 5 bases, V lost 6 bases, and 9 bases had no gene match. Looked up from germline, CDR1 is MDHEN and CDR2 is SYDVKM. The CDR3 is 16 residues long. The chain's CDR3 is CASSGRGLAGIETQYF. The CDR3, as DNA: TGTGCCAGCAGCGGAAGGGGACTAGCGGGGATTGAGACCCAGTACTTC.

At least ten counts were recorded for this clonotype. V gene TRBV5-6 combines with J gene TRBJ1-1; D unclear. The germline V gene encodes CDR1 SGHDT and CDR2 YYEEEE. Between the trimmed V and J ends, which lost 5 bases and 2 bases, there was a span of 16 bases. The CDR3 sequence is 15 residues long. This CDR3 is CASRLIMDSNTEAFF. In DNA form, the CDR3 reads TGTGCCAGCAGGCTTATTATGGATAGCAACACTGAAGCTTTCTTT.

This clonotype was counted many times. The chain combines TRBV20-1 with TRBJ2-7, with 14 nucleotides matching TRBD2. This CDR3 region has 19 residues. V lost 0 bases to trimming and J lost 3 bases; unmatched junction nucleotides: 13. From germline, CDR1 is DFQATT and CDR2 SNEGSKA (reference sequence). The CDR3 bases are TGCAGTGCTAGAGACCCGGGGGGGACTAGCGGGAGTAAGTACTACGAGCAGTACTTC. It specifies CSARDPGGTSGSKYYEQYF.

This clonotype was counted at least ten times. The chain carries TRBV7-9 and TRBJ1-2; D not resolved. V was trimmed by 5 bases and J by 3 bases, leaving 10 bases between them. The germline gives CDR1 SEHNR, CDR2 FQNEAQ (reference sequence). The CDR3 covers 13 residues. CDR3 DNA sequence: TGTGCCAGCAGCCCCGACACCCACTATGGCTACACCTTC. Protein product: CASSPDTHYGYTF.

Ten or more counts support this clonotype. The J gene is TRBJ2-1, the V gene TRBV28; 11 positions match TRBD2. Germline values: CDR1 MDHEN, CDR2 SYDVKM. The length of the CDR3 is 17 residues. V shed 4 bases, J shed 7 bases, and the junction held 12 bases outside the gene matches. CDR3 sequence (DNA): TGTGCCAGCAGTTCCATGGGACTAGCGGAGTTTAGGAATGAGCAGTTCTTC. Protein sequence: CASSSMGLAEFRNEQFF.

The chain joins TRBV16 to TRBJ2-3; D remains ambiguous. V was shortened by 0 bases and J by 10 bases, with 11 bases between the two germline ends. Germline V gene sequence: CDR1 KGHSY, CDR2 FQNENV. CDR3 size: 13 residues. DNA for the CDR3: TGTGCCAGCAGCCAATCAGGAGATTGGGCGCAGTATTTT. This translates into CASSQSGDWAQYF.

This clonotype is a singleton in its sample. The CDR3 bases are TGTGCCAGTACTAGCGGGATCTCCTACGAGCAGTACTTC. This gives the protein CASTSGISYEQYF. The rearrangement links TRBV6-2 or TRBV6-3 to TRBJ2-7; 10 bases are a match to TRBD2. The CDR3 loop spans 13 amino acids. Germline V lookup: CDR1 MNHEY, CDR2 SVGEGT. Trimming removed 9 bases from V and 0 bases from J; junction bases left unmatched: 2.

This clonotype was recorded many times. The chain employs TRBV29-1 and TRBJ2-1; D tentatively reads TRBD1 or TRBD2 (5 bases each). The CDR3 is 12 amino acids. Germline values: CDR1 SQVTM, CDR2 ANQGSEA. The V end lost 2 bases, the J end lost 9 bases, and 11 bases lay between the germline ends. CDR3 sequence: CSVETGTGEQFF. The CDR3 coding sequence is TGCAGCGTTGAAACGGGGACGGGTGAGCAGTTCTTC.

This clonotype occurred many times. This chain links TRBV6-1 with TRBJ2-3; tentatively, D is TRBD2 (6 bases). This CDR3 region has 15 residues. V was clipped by 7 bases and J by 5 bases, with 19 bases between them. Germline values: CDR1 MNHNS, CDR2 SASEGT. The CDR3 region is CASTTSGGPLDTQYF. The DNA of the CDR3 is TGTGCCAGCACGACCTCCGGAGGGCCATTAGATACGCAGTATTTT.

The chain links TRBV7-9 to TRBJ2-1, with a possible D match to TRBD1 (5 bases). The V gene lost 1 base and the J gene lost 6 bases, with 19 bases spanning the gap. The CDR3 spans 17 residues. CDR1 and CDR2 (germline): SEHNR, FQNEAQ (reference sequence). The DNA of the CDR3 is TGTGCCAGCAGCTTAGGGGGCGGTGCACAAATCGTCAATGAGCAGTTCTTC. Protein product: CASSLGGGAQIVNEQFF. Drawing the rest from reference TRBV7-9 and TRBJ2-1, the complete variable domain is DTGVSQNPRHKITKRGQNVTFRCDPISEHNRLYWYRQTLGQGPEFLTYFQNEAQLEKSRLLSDRFSAERPKGSFSTLEIQRTEQGDSAMYLCASSLGGGAQIVNEQFFGPGTRLTVL.

This clonotype was recorded many times. CDR3 amino acids: CASSFRAGGAYEQYF. The CDR3 bases are TGTGCCAGCAGCTTTAGGGCGGGAGGGGCGTACGAGCAGTACTTC. V is TRBV7-2 and J is TRBJ2-7; 9 bases line up with TRBD2. J was trimmed by 4 bases and V by 3 bases; bases with no gene match: 7. The CDR3 spans 15 residues. CDR1 is SGHTA, CDR2 FQGNSA, per germline.

This clonotype was observed at least ten times. The genes are TRBV12-3 or TRBV12-4 and TRBJ2-2; either TRBD1 or TRBD2 may supply D (5 bases each). V was clipped by 2 bases and J by 5 bases, with 9 bases between them. The CDR3 runs 14 residues. The DNA for the CDR3 is TGTGCCAGCAGTTTACGAGGGGCGACCGGGGAGCTGTTTTTT. It codes for CASSLRGATGELFF.

In its sample, this clonotype was seen many times. The junction does not match germline at one end; this may be a read error. This rearrangement joins TRBV7-8 to TRBJ1-1; D may be TRBD1 (6 bases). This CDR3 spans 14 amino acids. In germline, CDR1 is SGHVS, CDR2 FQNEAQ. The CDR3 bases are TGTGCCAGCAGCCCATGGCAGGGGCTCACTGAAGCCTTCTTT. Protein sequence: CASSPWQGLTEAFF.

The CDR3 sequence is CASSPDSADTQYF. CDR3 in DNA: TGTGCCAGCAGCCCCGACAGTGCAGATACGCAGTATTTT. J is TRBJ2-3 and V is TRBV25-1; the D gene is possibly TRBD1 (5 bases). Trimming left V 6 bases short and J 4 bases short, with 11 bases between. Germline V gene data show CDR1 as MGHDK and CDR2 as SYGVNS. The CDR3 has 13 amino acids.

This clonotype was seen many times. The chain combines TRBV6-1 with TRBJ1-1; TRBD1 is a possible D gene (5 bases). CDR3 size: 13 residues. With 4 bases removed from V and 1 base from J, the gap between germline ends came to 7 bases. Germline-derived CDR1 and CDR2 are MNHNS and SASEGT. The CDR3 DNA is TGTGCCAGCAGTGGGAGGGGGAACACTGAAGCTTTCTTT. It encodes CASSGRGNTEAFF.

This clonotype came up many times. The chain carries TRBV7-2 and TRBJ1-1; TRBD1 aligns across 8 bases. The CDR3 loop spans 13 amino acids. The trim removed 0 bases at V and 8 bases at J, leaving 2 bases unmatched. Germline V lookup: CDR1 SGHTA, CDR2 FQGNSA. The CDR3 loop is CASSLAGQVEAFF. For the CDR3, the DNA is TGTGCCAGCAGCTTAGCGGGACAGGTAGAAGCTTTCTTT.

The CDR3 nucleotides are TGTGCCAGCAGATGGACAGGGGAACCCCTCCACTTT. Protein: CASRWTGEPLHF. The V call is TRBV12-3 or TRBV12-4, the J call TRBJ1-6; TRBD1 matches at 9 bases. V was clipped by 6 bases and J by 12 bases; unmatched bases: 3. The CDR3 length is 12 residues.

This clonotype was detected ten times or more. The V gene is TRBV6-2 or TRBV6-3, the J gene TRBJ1-6; 10 bases are shared with TRBD1. This CDR3 comprises 15 residues. V lost 4 bases to trimming and J lost 9 bases; unmatched junction nucleotides: 6. Germline V gives CDR1 MNHEY, CDR2 SVGEGT. In DNA form, the CDR3 reads TGTGCCAGCAGTTCCGGGACAGGGGAACCTTCACCCCTCCACTTT. Translated: CASSSGTGEPSPLHF.

This clonotype was seen many times. This sequence joins TRBV20-1 and TRBJ2-1, with 11 positions matching TRBD2. CDR1 and CDR2 from the germline V gene are DFQATT and SNEGSKA (reference sequence). Trimming removed 2 bases from V and 4 bases from J; junction bases left unmatched: 4. There are 15 residues in the CDR3. CDR3 in amino acids: CSARPTSGAYNEQFF. Written as DNA, the CDR3 is TGCAGTGCTAGACCGACTAGCGGGGCATACAATGAGCAGTTCTTC.

Many counts were recorded for this clonotype. This chain connects TRBV7-9 to TRBJ2-3; 8 nucleotides align to TRBD1. V was pared by 1 base and J by 2 bases, with 5 bases of the junction left unmatched. CDR3 length equals 16 residues. CDR1 SEHNR and CDR2 FQNEAQ come from the germline V gene (reference sequence). The CDR3 region is CASSLGTGIITDTQYF. The CDR3 region has the DNA TGTGCCAGCAGCTTAGGGACAGGGATCATCACAGATACGCAGTATTTT.

DNA of the CDR3: TGTGCCAGCAGTTACCAGACCACCGGGGAGCTGTTTTTT. Translating gives CASSYQTTGELFF. The V gene is TRBV6-6, the J gene TRBJ2-2; D is uncertain. V shed 2 bases and J shed 4 bases, with 5 bases lying between them. Germline CDR1 and CDR2: MNHNY and SVGAGI (reference sequence). The CDR3 totals 13 residues.

The gene calls are TRBV19 and TRBJ2-1; possible D gene TRBD2, 5 bases. Germline CDR1 LNHDA, CDR2 SQIVND (reference sequence). CDR3 length: 16 residues. V was clipped by 3 bases and J by 4 bases, with 16 bases between them. This CDR3 is CASSMMGSVRYNEQFF. In DNA, the CDR3 is TGTGCCAGTAGTATGATGGGGAGCGTAAGGTACAATGAGCAGTTCTTC.

At least ten counts were recorded for this clonotype. V usage is TRBV7-3 and J usage is TRBJ2-1, with D uncertain. The length of the CDR3 is 15 residues. From germline, CDR1 is SGHTA and CDR2 FQGTGA. Trimming stripped 5 bases from V and 0 bases from J, with 11 bases between. This CDR3 reads CASSPTPFSYNEQFF. The CDR3 bases are TGTGCCAGCAGCCCGACACCCTTCTCCTACAATGAGCAGTTCTTC.

The table lists this clonotype with many counts. The rearrangement joins TRBV6-2 or TRBV6-3 to TRBJ2-7; 9 bases match TRBD1. The germline gives CDR1 MNHEY, CDR2 SVGEGT. This CDR3 region has 15 residues. V shed 2 bases, J shed 3 bases, and the junction held 5 bases outside the gene matches. In nucleotides, the CDR3 is TGTGCCAGCAGTTACGGGGACAGGGAAGACTACGAGCAGTACTTC. Translated: CASSYGDREDYEQYF.

This clonotype was seen ten or more times. The V gene is TRBV4-2, the J gene TRBJ2-5, with 9 bases fitting TRBD2. The J segment lost 3 bases and the V segment lost 2 bases, leaving 10 bases of the junction unmatched. Per germline, CDR1 LGHNA and CDR2 YNFKEQ. CDR3 length: 17 amino acids. CDR3 bases: TGTGCCAGCAGCCAACCAACCCTAGCGGGACCCGAAGAGACCCAGTACTTC. Translation gives CASSQPTLAGPEETQYF.

In this sample, this clonotype turned up many times. V is TRBV27 and J is TRBJ2-7; possibly TRBD1 for D (5 bases). The ends were cut back, 4 bases at V and 2 bases at J, with 15 bases in the middle. Germline loops: CDR1 MNHEY, CDR2 SMNVEV (reference sequence). The CDR3 runs 15 residues. CDR3 nucleotide sequence: TGTGCCAGCAGTTATAATGCAGGGAACGCCTACGAGCAGTACTTC. Protein: CASSYNAGNAYEQYF.

This clonotype was counted ten times or more. The chain has TRBV10-3 and TRBJ1-1; D unclear. CDR3 size: 14 residues. Germline values: CDR1 ENHRY, CDR2 SYGVKD. The V end was cut by 6 bases, the J end by 0 bases, with 11 bases between. The CDR3 DNA reads TGTGCCATCAGGGACGGGCGGATGAACACTGAAGCTTTCTTT. Protein: CAIRDGRMNTEAFF.

The chain joins TRBV7-2 to TRBJ1-2, with no clear D. CDR1 and CDR2 from the germline V gene are SGHTA and FQGNSA. The CDR3 has 13 residues. V lost 1 base, J lost 0 bases, and 3 bases lay in between. The CDR3 sequence is CASSLEANYGYTF. As DNA, the CDR3 is TGTGCCAGCAGCTTAGAAGCTAACTATGGCTACACCTTC.

The table lists this clonotype with many counts. The chain is built from TRBV20-1 and TRBJ1-5, with D hard to call. Per the germline V gene, CDR1 is DFQATT and CDR2 is SNEGSKA (reference sequence). V was shortened by 3 bases and J by 0 bases, with 15 bases between the two germline ends. The CDR3 covers 16 residues. This chain's CDR3 is CSASAGIGYSNQPQHF. The CDR3 DNA reads TGCAGTGCTAGCGCGGGGATTGGGTATAGCAATCAGCCCCAGCATTTT.